This T cell receptor (beta chain) was documented in a study of T cell responses to AZD1222 COVID-19 vaccine (dated by TCRdb to about 2021). Notes on the research overall: TCR sequencing covered fewer than 250 trial participants: 200 to 220 given two doses of AZD1222 and 26 given two doses of MenACWY control vaccine. Enrollment into the trials was organized by age into subgroups of 18-55, 56-69 and 70-plus years, and those subgroups contained roughly 140, 27 and 60 TCR-sequenced participants, respectively. Results and caveats for the whole study, not just this receptor: Because no day 14 peak-response samples were available, repertoires were characterized only after the peak T cell response. In the small 56-69-year group, the increase in depth fell short of significance, most likely because of low power. Participants were mostly white British, with more females than males. The authors suggested clonal diversity may have been underestimated. Conclusions about previously exposed vaccinees are limited because only six or seven AZD1222 recipients were SARS-CoV-2 seropositive at baseline. Vaccine-associated CD4 TCRs spanned the whole spike protein, with dominant responses in regions 160-218 and 743-854. After two AZD1222 doses, spike-specific TCR breadth and depth were significantly higher than at day 0 and than in MenACWY recipients. Nearly half of unique spike-specific TCRs reportedly recognized epitopes outside regions mutated in the B.1.351 and B.1.1.7 variants.

The time point label on this specimen signifies: sample from adult after SARS-CoV-2 infection, after symptom onset. Two convalescent COVID-19 patients, sampled after symptom onset from adults with prior SARS-CoV-2 infection, were also TCR-sequenced for comparison. The CDR3 regions of human TCRbeta chains were subjected to immunosequencing. Turning to the authors' computational methods: TCRs in the repertoires were matched against a reference library of SARS-CoV-2-specific TCRs that had been generated with the MIRA antigen-specificity platform. Breadth was defined as the fraction of unique TCRs that were SARS-CoV-2-associated. Depth was defined as the fraction of total T cells that were SARS-CoV-2-associated. Using the MIRA data, each spike-specific TCR was mapped to the spike region that the TCR reacts to and placed in a CD4 or CD8 class. Log10-transformed breadth and depth values were compared by one-way ANOVA with Sidak's multiple comparisons tests. Here the immuneACCESS table is served through TCRdb, limited to in-frame sequences with V and J called. Missing clones are a known gap in these copies; in checked studies unresolved V genes cover under half, and the rest lacks a known reason. V, J and clone size are taken as reported in that table, and D and trimming were inferred from the DNA itself. The sample yields 140,000 or so clones; approximately 93% were counted once. Together, the top ten hold about 12% of the sample.

CDR1 and CDR2 are read off the germline V gene as SGHAT and FQNNGV. V is cut by 5 bases and J by 4 bases, and the space between the germline ends is 15 bases. Including cysteine and phenylalanine, the CDR3 has 14 amino acids. Only CDR3 DNA remains: 42 bases, in frame from the first base. Notes on this clone: This receptor's antigen is unknown. No much larger clonotype is one base removed from it; base qualities were not supplied.

The chain is made from TRBV11-2 and TRBJ2-7; 6 matching bases give a weak D call of TRBD1. The TCR was taken from an adult who had recovered from COVID-19. Sequences were derived from peripheral blood, sampled after recovery from COVID-19. The CDR3 corresponds to CASSRDRRIYEQYF. The DNA is TGTGCCAGCAGCCGAGACAGGAGGATTTACGAGCAGTACTTC.